The 19 T cell receptor beta chains presented below share a single source sample, sequenced in a study of T cell clonality in common variable immunodeficiency. Data came from immunoSEQ multiplex PCR; TCRdb stores just in-frame clones and leaves some out. Observed in the sample are 75,000 to 85,000 clones, none of them singletons. Specimen: peripheral blood mononuclear cells. The receptors were sampled from a person between 18 and 75 years old in good health.

This clone was detected many times. The read stops 3 residues short of the end of the CDR3; the missing end is completed from the germline J gene. The chain is built from TRBV20-1 and TRBJ2-2; 11 bases agree with TRBD2. Germline V gene sequence: CDR1 DFQATT, CDR2 SNEGSKA (reference sequence). This CDR3 spans 16 amino acids. J was trimmed by 4 bases and V by 3 bases; bases with no gene match: 7. The CDR3 DNA, read in part, is TGCAGTGCTAGGCCTAGCGGGAGGCCGATCACCGGGGAG. Amino acid sequence: CSARPSGRPITGE. The CDR3 in its entirety is CSARPSGRPITGELFF.

The table lists this clone with many counts. The read is 3 residues too short to cover the CDR3 end, so that end is filled in from the germline J gene. The rearrangement uses TRBV30 and TRBJ2-1, with 8 bases lining up with TRBD2. With V trimmed by 0 bases and J by 1 base, 5 bases remained unmatched. CDR1 GTSNPN and CDR2 SVGIG come from the germline V gene (reference sequence). The CDR3 length is 16 residues. The chain's CDR3 is CAWSVRAGASYNEQFF. The sequenced CDR3 bases are TGTGCCTGGAGTGTAAGAGCGGGAGCGTCCTACAATGAG.

In its sample, this clone was seen many times. With the read ending 3 residues before the CDR3 end, the germline J gene is used to fill in that end. V gene TRBV4-2 combines with J gene TRBJ2-7, with D maybe TRBD2 (5 bases). The V end was cut by 4 bases, the J end by 4 bases, with 23 bases between. The V gene's germline CDR1 is LGHNA and CDR2 YNFKEQ. The CDR3 has 17 residues. CDR3 bases read: TGTGCCAGCAGCCTCAACGTTCTAGACGGTAGCGCATACGAG. This sequence encodes CASSLNVLDGSAYE. The complete CDR3 protein is CASSLNVLDGSAYEQYF.

This clone was recorded at least ten times. The CDR3 end lies 3 residues beyond the end of the read and is filled in from the germline J gene. This chain uses TRBV5-1 with TRBJ2-5; 11 bases line up with TRBD2. Germline lookup yields CDR1 SGHRS and CDR2 YFSETQ. The CDR3 spans 14 residues. V lost 2 bases, J lost 4 bases, and 1 base stayed unmatched. CDR3 DNA (partial): TGCGCCAGCAGCTTTGGACTAGCGGGAGAGACC. It specifies CASSFGLAGET. The complete CDR3 protein is CASSFGLAGETQYF.

This clone was observed at least ten times. The sequenced CDR3 bases are TGTGCCATCAGGGATTTCCGGGGGGGAGAGACC. It encodes CAIRDFRGGET. The entire CDR3 protein is CAIRDFRGGETQYF. The chain joins TRBV10-3 to TRBJ2-5; 8 bases align to TRBD2. The sequenced fragment ends 3 residues before the CDR3 boundary, so the rest is inferred from the germline J gene. CDR1 ENHRY and CDR2 SYGVKD come from the germline V gene. V trimming: 6 bases; J trimming: 4 bases; junction bases outside the gene matches: 7. The CDR3 length is 14 residues.

This clone was picked up many times. The read terminates 3 residues before the CDR3 end, so the remaining end is supplied by the germline J gene. The gene calls are TRBV5-1 and TRBJ2-7; D is possibly TRBD1 (6 bases). V lost 0 bases and J 2 bases, leaving 9 bases between the germline ends. This CDR3 spans 14 amino acids. CDR1 is SGHRS, CDR2 YFSETQ, per germline. The CDR3 bases that were read are TGCGCCAGCAGCTTGGGGGACACCCCCTACGAG. Amino acid sequence: CASSLGDTPYE. The whole CDR3 is CASSLGDTPYEQYF.

This clone was counted at least ten times. The DNA read from the CDR3 is TGTGCCAGCAGCTCAAAACACATGGCGGAGAAACACTACGAG. Encoded protein: CASSSKHMAEKHYE. The full CDR3 is CASSSKHMAEKHYEQYF. The chain uses TRBV7-3 and TRBJ2-7, with D hard to call. The DNA ends 3 residues before the CDR3 does, and the rest of the CDR3 is filled in from the germline J gene. CDR1 and CDR2 (germline): SGHTA, FQGTGA. The CDR3 length is 17 residues. V lost 4 bases to trimming and J lost 3 bases, with 22 bases between them.

Ten or more counts support this clone. The CDR3 end lies 3 residues beyond the end of the read and is filled in from the germline J gene. The genes are TRBV20-1 and TRBJ2-7; TRBD2 might be the D (6 bases). This CDR3 is 14 amino acids long. Germline CDR1 reads DFQATT; CDR2 reads SNEGSKA (reference sequence). V lost 5 bases to trimming and J lost 4 bases, with 18 bases between them. The sequenced part of the CDR3 DNA is TGCAGTGCTGCGGACTACCAAGAGGAGTACGAG. Translating gives CSAADYQEEYE. The entire CDR3 protein is CSAADYQEEYEQYF.

This clone was observed at least ten times. Sequencing ends 3 residues short of the CDR3 end; the germline J gene provides the rest. The chain recombines TRBV6-1 with TRBJ2-5, with 7 bases that match TRBD2. Germline CDR1 is MNHNS and CDR2 is SASEGT. This CDR3 has 12 residues. V shed 4 bases and J 4 bases; nucleotides not matched to a gene: 0. CDR3 bases read: TGTGCCAGCAGTGGGGGGGGAGAGACC. Amino acids: CASSGGGET. The full CDR3 protein reads CASSGGGETQYF.

This clone was counted many times. CDR3 DNA, as far as it was read: TGTGCCAGTACCCTGACAGGGAGCTCCACTGAA. It encodes CASTLTGSSTE. In full, the CDR3 reads CASTLTGSSTEAFF. The chain couples TRBV19 to TRBJ1-1; TRBD1 aligns across 7 bases. The read stops 3 residues short of the end of the CDR3; the missing end is completed from the germline J gene. V trimming: 7 bases; J trimming: 4 bases; junction bases outside the gene matches: 9. Germline CDR1 LNHDA, CDR2 SQIVND (reference sequence). CDR3 length: 14 amino acids.

On this clone: The observed sequence ends 3 residues before the CDR3 terminus, with the missing tail filled in from the germline J gene. The chain carries TRBV7-9 and TRBJ1-1; D remains unclear. Germline CDR1 and CDR2: SEHNR and FQNEAQ (reference sequence). The V end was cut by 7 bases, the J end by 7 bases, with 19 bases between. The CDR3 consists of 14 residues. Here the CDR3 reads CASTLLFLRNEAFF. CDR3 bases read: TGTGCCAGCACCCTCTTGTTCCTGCGGAATGAA.

This clone was seen ten or more times. The read halts 3 residues ahead of the CDR3 end, with the missing end drawn from the germline J gene. The V gene is TRBV18, the J gene TRBJ2-7; possibly TRBD2 for D (6 bases). Looked up from germline, CDR1 is KGHSH and CDR2 is LQKENI. The CDR3 length is 16 residues. The V end lost 3 bases, the J end lost 0 bases, and 15 bases lay between the germline ends. The CDR3 DNA, read in part, is TGTGCCAGCTCACCCCTTTCGGGGGACCTCTCCTACGAG. Its protein product is CASSPLSGDLSYE. The entire CDR3 is CASSPLSGDLSYEQYF.

This clone was counted at least ten times. CDR3 region: CASSDRGQGTGELFF. Partial CDR3 DNA: TGTGCCAGCAGCGACAGGGGGCAGGGCACCGGGGAG. The chain has TRBV5-4 and TRBJ2-2; 10 bases fit TRBD1. The CDR3 goes on 3 residues after the read ends, and that part is filled in from the germline J gene. With V trimmed by 4 bases and J by 4 bases, 4 bases remained unmatched. There are 15 residues in the CDR3. CDR1 and CDR2 from the germline V gene are SGHNT and YYREEE (reference sequence).

This clone showed up many times. The sequenced fragment ends 3 residues before the CDR3 boundary, so the rest is inferred from the germline J gene. The J gene is TRBJ1-5, the V gene TRBV7-2, with D possibly being TRBD1 (5 bases). Germline V gene data show CDR1 as SGHTA and CDR2 as FQGNSA. The V end lost 7 bases, the J end lost 4 bases, and 14 bases lay between the germline ends. This CDR3 has 14 amino acids. Here the CDR3 reads CASTWGVGNQPQHF. CDR3 DNA, as far as it was read: TGTGCCAGCACTTGGGGGGTGGGGAATCAGCCC.

There are many counts of this clone. The read stops 3 residues short of the end of the CDR3; the missing end is completed from the germline J gene. V gene TRBV5-1 combines with J gene TRBJ2-7; D may be TRBD1 (6 bases). Trimming took 3 bases from V and 0 from J, leaving 10 bases between them. This CDR3 is built from 14 residues. Per the germline V gene, CDR1 is SGHRS and CDR2 is YFSETQ. The chain's CDR3 is CASSSTGDSYEQYF. Partial CDR3 DNA: TGCGCCAGCAGCTCGACAGGTGACTCCTACGAG.

This clone was seen repeatedly, ten times or more. With the read ending 3 residues before the CDR3 end, the germline J gene is used to fill in that end. The rearrangement links TRBV19 to TRBJ2-1; 8 bases are a match to TRBD2. J lost 8 bases, V lost 3 bases, and 6 bases had no gene match. The CDR3 runs 14 residues. CDR1 LNHDA and CDR2 SQIVND come from the germline V gene (reference sequence). CDR3 region: CASSIGPGGDEQFF. The sequenced part of the CDR3 DNA is TGTGCCAGTAGTATCGGGCCGGGGGGGGATGAG.

In its sample, this clone was seen many times. One junction end does not reproduce the germline sequence, and a read error may be involved. The read falls 3 residues short of the CDR3 end, and the missing part is taken from the germline J gene. The V gene is TRBV7-7, the J gene TRBJ2-1, with 9 bases aligning to TRBD2. CDR1 SSHAT and CDR2 FNYEAQ come from the germline V gene (reference sequence). The CDR3 spans 16 residues. The CDR3 bases that were read are TGTGCTAGCATCTCATTTCCCGGGACTAGCCCCAATGAG. Amino acids: CASISFPGTSPNE. The entire CDR3 protein reads CASISFPGTSPNEQFF.

This clone was seen repeatedly, ten times or more. Coverage ceases 3 residues before the CDR3 finishes, and the germline J gene fills in the end. The gene calls are TRBV6-2 or TRBV6-3 and TRBJ2-1, with D perhaps matching TRBD2 (6 bases). Germline V gene lookup returns CDR1 MNHEY and CDR2 SVGEGT. This CDR3 contains 13 residues. The germline V and J ends were trimmed by 6 bases and 4 bases, with 10 bases remaining between them. The CDR3 sequence is CASSPGTYNEQFF. The covered CDR3 bases are TGTGCCAGCAGCCCCGGGACTTACAATGAG.

The table lists this clone with many counts. The read ends 3 residues early relative to the CDR3; the germline J gene fills the gap. The chain uses TRBV28 and TRBJ1-1, with no clear D. The germline V and J ends were trimmed by 0 bases and 5 bases, with 16 bases remaining between them. CDR1 and CDR2 (germline): MDHEN, SYDVKM. This CDR3 is 16 amino acids long. Incomplete CDR3 DNA: TGTGCCAGCAGTTTATGGGCAAAGGAGCGAAGGACTGAA. Its protein product is CASSLWAKERRTE. The whole CDR3 is CASSLWAKERRTEAFF.